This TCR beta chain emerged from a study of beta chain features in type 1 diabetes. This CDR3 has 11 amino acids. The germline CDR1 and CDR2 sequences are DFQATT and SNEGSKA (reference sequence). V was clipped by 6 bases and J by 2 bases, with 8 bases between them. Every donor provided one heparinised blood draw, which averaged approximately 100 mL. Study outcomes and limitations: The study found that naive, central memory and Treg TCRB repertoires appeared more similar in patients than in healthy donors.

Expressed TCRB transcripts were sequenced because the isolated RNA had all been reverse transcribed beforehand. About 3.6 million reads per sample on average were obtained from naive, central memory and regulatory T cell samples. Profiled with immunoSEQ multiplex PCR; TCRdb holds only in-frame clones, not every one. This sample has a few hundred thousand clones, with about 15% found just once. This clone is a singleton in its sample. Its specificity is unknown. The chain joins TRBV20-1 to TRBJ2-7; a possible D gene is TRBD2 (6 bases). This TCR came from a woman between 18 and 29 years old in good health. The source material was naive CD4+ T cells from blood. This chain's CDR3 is CSAGTPYEQYF. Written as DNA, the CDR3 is TGCAGTGCCGGGACTCCCTACGAGCAGTACTTC.